This paragraph reports one T cell receptor (beta chain). Antigen specificity is unknown. This table comes from immunoSEQ multiplex PCR, and its TCRdb copy is limited to in-frame clones, with some not included. The sample includes 15,000 or so clones, around 68% of them seen just once. This CDR3 spans 15 amino acids. Germline CDR1 is MNHEY and CDR2 is SVGAGI. V lost 2 bases, J lost 3 bases, and 12 bases lay in between. The data stem from a study of immune cell composition in non-small cell lung cancer. Across the whole study: Histologic subtype was mainly adenocarcinoma or squamous cell carcinoma. Study-level results: Lung adenocarcinomas had lower top 10 clone scores and clonality than squamous tumours.

The specimen sequenced was lung tumor tissue. The clonotype comes from a human donor with non-small cell lung cancer. The V gene is TRBV6-5, the J gene TRBJ2-3, with a weak D call TRBD2 (7 bases). The CDR3 reads CASSYGRGVTDTQYF. CDR3 sequence (DNA): TGTGCCAGCAGTTACGGGAGGGGGGTGACAGATACGCAGTATTTT.